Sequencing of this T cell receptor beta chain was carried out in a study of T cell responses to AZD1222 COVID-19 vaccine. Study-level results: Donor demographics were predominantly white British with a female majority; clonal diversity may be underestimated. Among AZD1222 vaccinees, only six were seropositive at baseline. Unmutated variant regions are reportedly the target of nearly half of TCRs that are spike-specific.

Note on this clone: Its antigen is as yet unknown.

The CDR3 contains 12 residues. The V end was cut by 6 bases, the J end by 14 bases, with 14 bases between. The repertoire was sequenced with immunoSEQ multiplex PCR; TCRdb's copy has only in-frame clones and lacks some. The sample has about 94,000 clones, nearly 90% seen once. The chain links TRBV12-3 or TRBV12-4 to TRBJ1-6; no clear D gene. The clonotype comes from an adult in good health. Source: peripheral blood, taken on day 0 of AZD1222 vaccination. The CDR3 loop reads CASSPRARALHF. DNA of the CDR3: TGTGCCAGCAGCCCCCGGGCTCGAGCCCTCCACTTT.